This T cell receptor (beta chain) was documented in a study of T cell changes during pregnancy in multiple sclerosis. Method: immunoSEQ multiplex PCR; TCRdb's copy keeps in-frame clones and lacks some. The sample holds tens of thousands of clones, 90% seen once. The length of the CDR3 is 14 residues. Trimming took off 3 bases at V and 0 bases at J, with 6 bases between the two ends. CDR1 and CDR2 from the germline V gene are SGHVS and FNYEAQ. This TCR derives from a female donor in good health, enrolled as a control in a pregnancy study. V usage is TRBV7-6 and J usage is TRBJ1-3; no reliable D call. Sequences were derived from peripheral blood, sampled in the first trimester of pregnancy. The CDR3 reads CASSLSLSGNTIYF. CDR3 sequence (DNA): TGTGCCAGCAGCTTGAGTCTCTCTGGAAACACCATATATTTT. Filled out from reference TRBV7-6 and TRBJ1-3, the complete variable domain reads GAGVSQSPRYKVTKRGQDVALRCDPISGHVSLYWYRQALGQGPEFLTYFNYEAQQDKSGLPNDRFSAERPEGSISTLTIQRTEQRDSAMYRCASSLSLSGNTIYFGEGSWLTVV.